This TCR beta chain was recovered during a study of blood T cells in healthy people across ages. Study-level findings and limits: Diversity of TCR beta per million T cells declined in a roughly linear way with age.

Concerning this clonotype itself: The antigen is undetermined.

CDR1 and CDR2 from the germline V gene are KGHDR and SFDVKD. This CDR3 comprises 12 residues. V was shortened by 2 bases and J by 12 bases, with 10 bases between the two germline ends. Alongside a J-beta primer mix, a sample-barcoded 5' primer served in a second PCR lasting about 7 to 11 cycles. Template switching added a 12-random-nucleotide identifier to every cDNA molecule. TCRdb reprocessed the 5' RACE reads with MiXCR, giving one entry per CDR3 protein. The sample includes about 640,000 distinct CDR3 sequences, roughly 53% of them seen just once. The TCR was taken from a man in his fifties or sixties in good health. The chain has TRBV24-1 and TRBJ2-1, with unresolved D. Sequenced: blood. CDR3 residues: CATSDSRQLQFF. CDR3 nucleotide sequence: TGTGCCACCAGTGATTCCCGCCAGCTGCAGTTCTTC.